The 6 T cell receptor beta chains below all came from one sample that was sequenced in a study of identifying expanded T cells in peripheral blood. TCRdb keeps only in-frame clones here, not all; method: immunoSEQ multiplex PCR. The repertoire holds 50,000 or so clones, with approximately 90% as singletons. Sequenced sample: blood. These receptors were collected from a person aged 18 to 69 in good health.

This chain links TRBV4-2 with TRBJ2-5; no definite D call. V gave up 0 bases and J gave up 5 bases, with 7 bases separating them. The CDR3 sequence is 13 residues long. Germline-derived CDR1 and CDR2 are LGHNA and YNFKEQ. CDR3 protein: CASSQDYAETQYF. The CDR3 coding sequence is TGTGCCAGCAGCCAAGATTACGCCGAGACCCAGTACTTC.

The count of this clone is one. The conserved phenylalanine or tryptophan is not found at the CDR3 terminus, so this likely reflects a read error. The limits of the CDR3 on the DNA are not certain, so only TCRdb's listed CDR3 is given. The chain joins TRBV5-8 to TRBJ1-2; the table assigns TRBD1, which was not confirmed against the DNA. CDR1 SGHTS and CDR2 YDEGEE come from the germline V gene. Inclusive of both ends, the CDR3 amounts to 14 amino acids. CDR3: CASSLEGLSDRGQT.

The V and J genes are TRBV5-1 and TRBJ2-1, with 12 bases fitting TRBD1. This CDR3 comprises 16 residues. CDR1 and CDR2 (germline): SGHRS, YFSETQ. V shed 0 bases, J shed 6 bases, and the junction held 4 bases outside the gene matches. The chain's CDR3 is CASSLGDRGLGNEQFF. The DNA of the CDR3 is TGCGCCAGCAGCTTGGGGGACAGGGGGCTCGGCAATGAGCAGTTCTTC.

This clone has just a few counts. The chain links TRBV5-1 to TRBJ2-7, with a tentative D call TRBD2 (6 bases). There are 12 residues in the CDR3. V lost 3 bases to trimming and J lost 7 bases, with 11 bases between them. Per germline, CDR1 SGHRS and CDR2 YFSETQ. CDR3 protein: CASSSGEAEQYF. DNA for the CDR3: TGCGCCAGCAGCTCTGGGGAGGCAGAGCAGTACTTC.

CDR3: CASSLVGTLGTEAFF. Written as DNA, the CDR3 is TGTGCCAGCAGCTTGGTGGGGACCTTGGGCACTGAAGCTTTCTTT. This chain joins TRBV5-4 and TRBJ1-1; TRBD1 might be the D (5 bases). Germline CDR1 is SGHNT and CDR2 is YYREEE (reference sequence). Between the trimmed V and J ends, which lost 0 bases and 4 bases, there was a span of 13 bases. The CDR3 spans 15 residues.

In its sample, this clone was seen once. The chain combines TRBV7-2 with TRBJ2-3; D is possibly TRBD1 (6 bases). The CDR3 spans 16 residues. Germline loops: CDR1 SGHTA, CDR2 FQGNSA. Trimming shortened V by 2 bases and J by 1 base, and 13 bases separated the two germline ends. The DNA for the CDR3 is TGTGCCAGCAGCTTAACAGGGCCTGCAGGCACAGATACGCAGTATTTT. This translates into CASSLTGPAGTDTQYF.